A single sample gave rise to the 14 T cell receptor beta chains below, sequenced in a study of PD-1 blockade in classical Hodgkin lymphoma. The time point is: cycle 4 day 1 (C4D1), after less than 7 weeks of nivolumab. Every patient relapsed after autologous stem cell transplantation, and brentuximab vedotin exposure varied. Sequenced by immunoSEQ multiplex PCR; TCRdb stores in-frame clones only, minus some. Of 45,000 to 60,000 clones listed, approximately 80% are singletons. The sequences come from peripheral blood mononuclear cells (PBMCs), collected before the fourth cycle of nivolumab. The receptors shown here come from a human donor with classical Hodgkin lymphoma.

The CDR3, as DNA: TGTGCCAGCAGTTTCGGAGACACCGGGGAGCTGTTTTTT. Amino acids: CASSFGDTGELFF. This chain uses TRBV6-6 with TRBJ2-2; D not resolved. V was cut by 4 bases and J by 3 bases, with 6 bases left in between. The CDR3 runs to 13 residues. Germline-derived CDR1 and CDR2 are MNHNY and SVGAGI (reference sequence).

This chain joins TRBV10-2 and TRBJ1-1; TRBD1 is a possible D gene (5 bases). Trimming took 8 bases from V and 1 from J, leaving 17 bases between them. CDR1 WSHSY and CDR2 SAAADI come from the germline V gene. The CDR3 has 15 amino acids. This CDR3 is CASSRGGETNTEAFF. In DNA, the CDR3 is TGCGCCAGCTCCCGGGGGGGGGAGACGAACACTGAAGCTTTCTTT.

The V call is TRBV5-1, the J call TRBJ1-1, with a weak D call TRBD1 (6 bases). The CDR3 is made up of 15 amino acids. Germline V gives CDR1 SGHRS, CDR2 YFSETQ. V lost 4 bases, J lost 1 base, and 14 bases lay in between. The CDR3 loop reads CASSRTLGGNTEAFF. CDR3 nucleotide sequence: TGCGCCAGCAGCCGCACTCTAGGGGGGAACACTGAAGCTTTCTTT.

This chain joins TRBV10-3 and TRBJ1-4; 7 nucleotides agree with TRBD1. The CDR3 contains 16 residues. With V trimmed by 5 bases and J by 5 bases, 11 bases remained unmatched. Germline assignment: CDR1 ENHRY and CDR2 SYGVKD. The CDR3 sequence is CAISYTQGVGNEKLFF. The DNA of the CDR3 is TGTGCCATCAGTTACACCCAGGGGGTCGGGAATGAAAAACTGTTTTTT.

This clone was found many times. CDR3 DNA sequence: TGTGCCAGCAGCCAAGAACAGGGAATGTCCTACGAGCAGTACTTC. It translates to CASSQEQGMSYEQYF. J is TRBJ2-7 and V is TRBV2; a possible D gene is TRBD1 (6 bases). Germline V gene data show CDR1 as SNHLY and CDR2 as FYNNEI. V lost 6 bases to trimming and J lost 1 base, with 16 bases between them. CDR3 length equals 15 residues.

The chain joins TRBV5-5 to TRBJ1-2; D is unclear. The V gene lost 4 bases and the J gene lost 2 bases, with 12 bases spanning the gap. CDR1 and CDR2 from the germline V gene are SGHKS and YYEKEE (reference sequence). There are 14 residues in the CDR3. The CDR3 DNA follows: TGTGCCAGCAGCGTTTTCTGGGTGAACTATGGCTACACCTTC. This sequence encodes CASSVFWVNYGYTF.

The rearrangement uses TRBV7-6 and TRBJ2-3; the D is unclear. This CDR3 has 15 residues. Per the germline V gene, CDR1 is SGHVS and CDR2 is FNYEAQ. The V end lost 4 bases, the J end lost 5 bases, and 16 bases lay between the germline ends. CDR3 loop: CASSSLAGSGDTQYF. CDR3 nucleotide sequence: TGTGCCAGCAGCTCCTTAGCCGGGTCAGGAGATACGCAGTATTTT.

For the CDR3, the DNA is TGTGCCAGCCACACGACAGGGAGGTCCGGGGAGCAGTACTTC. Protein sequence: CASHTTGRSGEQYF. V gene TRBV5-4 combines with J gene TRBJ2-7; maybe TRBD1 (7 bases). Germline values: CDR1 SGHNT, CDR2 YYREEE (reference sequence). With 7 bases removed from V and 7 bases from J, the gap between germline ends came to 21 bases. The CDR3 contains 14 residues.

This clone showed up many times. The chain joins TRBV6-6 to TRBJ2-7; D is unresolved. V was pared by 5 bases and J by 7 bases, with 18 bases between. Germline V gene lookup returns CDR1 MNHNY and CDR2 SVGAGI (reference sequence). CDR3 length: 14 residues. CDR3 region: CASSLQAFQREQYF. Written as DNA, the CDR3 is TGTGCCAGCAGTCTCCAGGCCTTCCAGAGGGAGCAGTACTTC.

The V gene is TRBV5-8, the J gene TRBJ2-7; D is uncertain. Trimming took off 4 bases at V and 4 bases at J, with 9 bases between the two ends. Germline CDR1 is SGHTS and CDR2 is YDEGEE. The CDR3 length is 12 residues. The CDR3 DNA reads TGTGCCAGCAGCCTTAATCTATACGAGCAGTACTTC. It codes for CASSLNLYEQYF. Full variable domain (remainder filled in from reference TRBV5-8 and TRBJ2-7): EAGVTQSPTHLIKTRGQQATLRCSPISGHTSVYWYQQALGLGLQFLLWYDEGEERNRGNFPPRFSGRQFPNYSSELNVNALELEDSALYLCASSLNLYEQYFGPGTRLTVT.

The chain joins TRBV14 to TRBJ2-1, with 11 bases aligning to TRBD2. CDR3 size: 17 residues. V was pared by 4 bases and J by 2 bases, with 7 bases of the junction left unmatched. In germline, CDR1 is SGHDN, CDR2 FVKESK. The CDR3 DNA reads as TGTGCCAGCAGCCGAAATAGCGGGGGGGCCACCTACAATGAGCAGTTCTTC. Translated, it gives CASSRNSGGATYNEQFF.

The chain is built from TRBV27 and TRBJ2-7, with a tentative D call TRBD2 (6 bases). The CDR3 runs to 17 residues. CDR1 and CDR2 (germline): MNHEY, SMNVEV (reference sequence). V lost 3 bases to trimming and J lost 3 bases, with 21 bases between them. CDR3 DNA sequence: TGTGCCAGCAGTTTCTCTGCAACCCTGGGTAGCGGCTACGAGCAGTACTTC. Translating gives CASSFSATLGSGYEQYF.

The chain links TRBV19 to TRBJ2-3; no clear D gene. V gave up 5 bases and J gave up 3 bases, with 12 bases separating them. The germline V gene encodes CDR1 LNHDA and CDR2 SQIVND (reference sequence). The CDR3 is 14 residues long. CDR3 region: CASSLRVATDTQYF. CDR3 nucleotides: TGTGCCAGTAGTCTAAGGGTCGCGACAGATACGCAGTATTTT. The full variable domain, its missing parts supplied by reference TRBV19 and TRBJ2-3, is DGGITQSPKYLFRKEGQNVTLSCEQNLNHDAMYWYRQDPGQGLRLIYYSQIVNDFQKGDIAEGYSVSREKKESFPLTVTSAQKNPTAFYLCASSLRVATDTQYFGPGTRLTVL.

Relative to its sample, this clone is medium-sized. The chain joins TRBV9 to TRBJ2-2, with a possible D match to TRBD2 (6 bases). The V and J ends lost 0 bases and 4 bases respectively, with 16 bases between them. CDR3 size: 17 residues. Looked up from germline, CDR1 is SGDLS and CDR2 is YYNGEE. The CDR3: CASSVERLVGSTGELFF. CDR3 nucleotides: TGTGCCAGCAGCGTAGAAAGACTAGTGGGATCCACCGGGGAGCTGTTTTTT.